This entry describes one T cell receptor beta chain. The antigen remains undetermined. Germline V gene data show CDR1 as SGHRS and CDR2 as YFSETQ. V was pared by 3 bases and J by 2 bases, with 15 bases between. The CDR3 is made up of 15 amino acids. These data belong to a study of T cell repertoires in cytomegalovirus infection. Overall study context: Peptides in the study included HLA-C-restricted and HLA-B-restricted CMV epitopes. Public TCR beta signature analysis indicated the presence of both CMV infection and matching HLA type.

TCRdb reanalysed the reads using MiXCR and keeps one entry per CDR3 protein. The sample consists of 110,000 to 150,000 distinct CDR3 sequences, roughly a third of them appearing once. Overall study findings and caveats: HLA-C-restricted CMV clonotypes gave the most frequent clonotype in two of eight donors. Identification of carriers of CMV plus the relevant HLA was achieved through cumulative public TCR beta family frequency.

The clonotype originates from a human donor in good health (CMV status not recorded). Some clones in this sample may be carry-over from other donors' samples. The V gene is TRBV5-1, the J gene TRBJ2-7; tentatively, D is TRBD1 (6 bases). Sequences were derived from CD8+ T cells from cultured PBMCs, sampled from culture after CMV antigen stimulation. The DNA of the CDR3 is TGCGCCAGCAGCTGGGCAGCAGGGGACACCTACGAGCAGTACTTC. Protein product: CASSWAAGDTYEQYF.